This is a list of T cell receptor beta chains from one sample in a study of PD-L1 blockade in urothelial cancer. Sequencing was performed with immunoSEQ multiplex PCR; in TCRdb, only in-frame clones are kept and a portion is missing. The table records nearly 50,000 clones, approximately 85% of them present only once. The source material was PBMCs, sampled around atezolizumab (anti-PD-L1) treatment. The receptor source for this set is a man over 45 with urothelial cancer. CDR3s include the opening cysteine and the closing phenylalanine or tryptophan. The order of the fields is V gene, clone size, J gene, D gene, CDR3 DNA, CDR3 protein. The D gene is left open where the match is weak. Size is omitted from some rows. Given values are once, few, many or a class for expanded clones.

V gene: TRBV6-1; clone size: NA; J gene: TRBJ2-1; D gene: TRBD1; CDR3 DNA: TGTGCCAGCAGTCTATCCGGGACAGGGGGTAGTGAGCAGTTCTTC; CDR3 protein: CASSLSGTGGSEQFF
V gene: TRBV6-5; clone size: once; J gene: TRBJ1-2; D gene: NA; CDR3 DNA: TGTGCCAGCAGTACCAGACAGATTAACTATGGCTACACCTTC; CDR3 protein: CASSTRQINYGYTF
V gene: TRBV4-2; clone size: NA; J gene: TRBJ2-7; D gene: NA; CDR3 DNA: TGTGCCAGCAGCCCTATATTCACCTACGAGCAGTACTTC; CDR3 protein: CASSPIFTYEQYF
V gene: TRBV10-3; clone size: NA; J gene: TRBJ2-1; D gene: TRBD2; CDR3 DNA: TGTGCCATCACGGGGGCGAGAGACGGGACTAGCGGGAGAACCTACAATGAGCAGTTCTTC; CDR3 protein: CAITGARDGTSGRTYNEQFF
V gene: TRBV7-9; clone size: NA; J gene: TRBJ1-5; D gene: NA; CDR3 DNA: TGTGCCAGCAGCTTAAGTTGGCCAGCGAATCAGCCCCAGCATTTT; CDR3 protein: CASSLSWPANQPQHF
V gene: TRBV10-3; clone size: NA; J gene: TRBJ2-7; D gene: TRBD1; CDR3 DNA: TGTGCCATCAGTGAAGGGGGCGGGTACGAGCAGTACTTC; CDR3 protein: CAISEGGGYEQYF
V gene: TRBV6-4; clone size: NA; J gene: TRBJ2-1; D gene: NA; CDR3 DNA: TGTGCCAGCAGTGCTAGGACAGATTCCTACAATGAGCAGTTCTTC; CDR3 protein: CASSARTDSYNEQFF
V gene: TRBV19; clone size: NA; J gene: TRBJ2-5; D gene: NA; CDR3 DNA: TGTGCCAGTAGTATCGTATCGGGGGAGACCCAGTACTTC; CDR3 protein: CASSIVSGETQYF
V gene: TRBV7-8; clone size: NA; J gene: TRBJ2-6; D gene: TRBD1; CDR3 DNA: TGTGCCAGCAGCTTAGAGAGGGGGCTGGGGGCCAACGTCCTGACTTTC; CDR3 protein: CASSLERGLGANVLTF
V gene: TRBV7-2; clone size: NA; J gene: TRBJ1-5; D gene: NA; CDR3 DNA: TGTGCCAGCAGCTCCCCGCGGGGTAGCAATCAGCCCCAGCATTTT; CDR3 protein: CASSSPRGSNQPQHF
V gene: TRBV7-9; clone size: few; J gene: TRBJ2-7; D gene: TRBD1; CDR3 DNA: TGTGCCAGCAGCTCCACGAGGGACAGGCCCTACGAGCAGTACTTC; CDR3 protein: CASSSTRDRPYEQYF
V gene: TRBV6-5; clone size: NA; J gene: TRBJ1-4; D gene: NA; CDR3 DNA: TGTGCCAGCAGTTACTCACGACAGCAAAAACTGTTTTTT; CDR3 protein: CASSYSRQQKLFF
V gene: TRBV28; clone size: once; J gene: TRBJ2-7; D gene: TRBD1; CDR3 DNA: TGTGCCAGCAGACTGACAGGGAGCCACGAGCAGTACTTC; CDR3 protein: CASRLTGSHEQYF
V gene: TRBV5-4; clone size: NA; J gene: TRBJ2-2; D gene: TRBD2; CDR3 DNA: TGTGCCAGCAGCTCGGGGGGATTTAACACCGGGGAGCTGTTTTTT; CDR3 protein: CASSSGGFNTGELFF
V gene: TRBV2; clone size: NA; J gene: TRBJ1-3; D gene: TRBD1; CDR3 DNA: TGTGCCAGCAGTAAGACAGGGCCTGGAAACACCATATATTTT; CDR3 protein: CASSKTGPGNTIYF
V gene: TRBV7-9; clone size: NA; J gene: TRBJ2-3; D gene: NA; CDR3 DNA: TGTGCCAGCAGCCGCTTCAGTGGAGGCCCTAGCACAGATACGCAGTATTTT; CDR3 protein: CASSRFSGGPSTDTQYF
V gene: TRBV5-4; clone size: NA; J gene: TRBJ2-1; D gene: TRBD1; CDR3 DNA: TGTGCCAGCTCCCACCCTCAGACAGGGGGCGCGGATGAGCAGTTCTTC; CDR3 protein: CASSHPQTGGADEQFF
V gene: TRBV30; clone size: NA; J gene: TRBJ2-5; D gene: NA; CDR3 DNA: TGTGCCTGGACTACCGGACAAGGCTACCAAGAGACCCAGTACTTC; CDR3 protein: CAWTTGQGYQETQYF
V gene: TRBV5-1; clone size: NA; J gene: TRBJ1-4; D gene: TRBD1; CDR3 DNA: TGCGCCAGCAGCGTATCGACAGGGGGCGAAGGAGGACTGTTTTTT; CDR3 protein: CASSVSTGGEGGLFF
V gene: TRBV30; clone size: NA; J gene: TRBJ1-5; D gene: TRBD1; CDR3 DNA: TGTGCCTGGAGGACAGGGGTTAATCAGCCCCAGCATTTT; CDR3 protein: CAWRTGVNQPQHF
V gene: TRBV10-3; clone size: NA; J gene: TRBJ2-5; D gene: NA; CDR3 DNA: TGTGCCATCAGTGAGTCGGTGGGGCAGGGTAGGAAGACCCAGTACTTC; CDR3 protein: CAISESVGQGRKTQYF
V gene: TRBV9; clone size: NA; J gene: TRBJ1-6; D gene: NA; CDR3 DNA: TGTGCCAGCAGCGTAGCAGGGGTGGGAAATTCACCCCTCCACTTT; CDR3 protein: CASSVAGVGNSPLHF